Listed below are T cell receptor beta chains from one sample, sequenced in a study of cytomegalovirus exposure and HLA in healthy donors. Only in-frame clones appear in the TCRdb table, and some are missing; sequencing was by immunoSEQ multiplex PCR. Of about 130,000 clones listed, 84% are singletons. Specimen: PBMCs. The receptors originated from a man between 50 and 59 years old in good health and CMV-seronegative. The CDR3 runs from the conserved cysteine through the conserved F or W. The D gene is left open where the match is weak. Clone size is shown for a subset of rows, as once, few, many or a class of expanded clone.

size,D,J,V,CDR3,DNA
-,TRBD1,TRBJ2-7,TRBV19,CASSPRDSYEQYF,TGTGCCAGTTCTCCCCGGGACAGCTACGAGCAGTACTTC
once,TRBD1,TRBJ1-1,TRBV18,CASSPNPGQGPSEAFF,TGTGCCAGCTCACCAAATCCGGGACAGGGGCCCTCTGAAGCTTTCTTT
many,-,TRBJ2-7,TRBV6-1,CASSGGGGFSYEQYF,TGTGCCAGCAGTGGCGGCGGTGGGTTCTCCTACGAGCAGTACTTC
-,TRBD1,TRBJ2-3,TRBV5-1,CASSVQGADTQYF,TGCGCCAGCAGCGTACAGGGGGCAGATACGCAGTATTTT
few,TRBD1,TRBJ2-2,TRBV5-4,CASRNTGTGVRTGELFF,TGTGCCAGCAGGAATACCGGGACAGGGGTCCGCACCGGGGAGCTGTTTTTT
-,-,TRBJ1-1,TRBV5-1,CASSLESGTALEAFF,TGCGCCAGCAGCTTGGAGAGCGGGACGGCACTTGAAGCTTTCTTT
-,-,TRBJ1-2,TRBV2,CASSEARPDYGYTF,TGTGCCAGCAGTGAAGCGCGTCCCGACTATGGCTACACCTTC
-,-,TRBJ1-2,TRBV4-2,CASSQENNQGYGYTF,TGTGCCAGCAGCCAAGAAAATAATCAGGGCTATGGCTACACCTTC
-,-,TRBJ1-4,TRBV6-5,CASSKGGEKLFF,TGTGCCAGCAGTAAGGGGGGGGAAAAACTGTTTTTT
few,-,TRBJ2-2,TRBV7-2,CASSLGGGLSGELFF,TGTGCCAGCAGCTTAGGCGGGGGCCTTAGCGGGGAGCTGTTTTTT
-,TRBD1,TRBJ1-3,TRBV4-1,CASSQYYGTAASSSGNTIYF,TGCGCCAGCAGCCAATACTACGGGACAGCCGCTTCGAGCTCTGGAAACACCATATATTTT
once,TRBD1,TRBJ1-1,TRBV6-6,CASSYTGGRTEAFF,TGTGCCAGCAGTTACACAGGGGGCAGGACTGAAGCTTTCTTT
-,-,TRBJ2-1,TRBV11-2,CASSAVTGPAKGQFF,TGTGCCAGCAGCGCAGTCACAGGGCCTGCTAAAGGGCAGTTCTTC
-,-,TRBJ2-2,TRBV6-4,CASTPDRGNTGELFF,TGTGCCAGCACCCCAGACAGAGGGAACACCGGGGAGCTGTTTTTT
-,-,TRBJ1-3,TRBV2,CASSVRDGRGGNTIYF,TGTGCCAGCAGTGTCCGTGACGGCAGGGGAGGAAACACCATATATTTT
few,-,TRBJ2-3,TRBV7-2,CASSLVGGPGDTQYF,TGTGCCAGCAGCTTAGTCGGGGGGCCCGGAGATACGCAGTATTTT
once,-,TRBJ1-4,TRBV19,CASSIPGANEKLFF,TGTGCCAGTAGTATACCAGGCGCCAATGAAAAACTGTTTTTT
-,TRBD1,TRBJ2-7,TRBV30,CAWRDRARTEQYF,TGTGCCTGGAGGGACAGGGCACGAACGGAGCAGTACTTC
once,-,TRBJ2-7,TRBV6-7,CASSYSAQGPYEQYF,TGTGCCAGCAGTTACTCCGCACAGGGACCCTACGAGCAGTACTTC
-,-,TRBJ2-1,TRBV6-5,CASRSGTDYNEQFF,TGTGCCAGCAGATCCGGGACTGACTACAATGAGCAGTTCTTC
-,-,TRBJ1-3,TRBV9,CASSPQPTVHTIYF,TGTGCCAGCAGCCCCCAGCCGACTGTACACACCATATATTTT
-,-,TRBJ1-2,TRBV28,CASRQAPMNYGYTF,TGTGCCAGCAGACAGGCACCGATGAACTATGGCTACACCTTC
-,-,TRBJ2-3,TRBV10-3,CAISDRLSTDTQYF,TGTGCCATCAGTGACAGACTTAGCACAGATACGCAGTATTTT
-,TRBD1,TRBJ2-7,TRBV9,CASSATGTGVYEQYF,TGTGCCAGCAGCGCGACCGGGACAGGGGTTTACGAGCAGTACTTC
-,-,TRBJ2-1,TRBV9,CASSDYGNEQFF,TGTGCCAGCAGCGATTACGGGAATGAGCAGTTCTTC
once,-,TRBJ1-4,TRBV6-1,CASSGDRTTEKLFF,TGTGCCAGCAGTGGTGACAGGACAACCGAAAAACTGTTTTTT
-,TRBD1,TRBJ1-6,TRBV11-2,CASSNRGNNSPLHF,TGTGCCAGCAGCAACAGGGGGAATAATTCACCCCTCCACTTT
-,-,TRBJ2-4,TRBV7-3,CASSLSSVNIQYF,TGTGCCAGCAGCTTATCTTCAGTAAACATTCAGTACTTC
-,TRBD1,TRBJ1-1,TRBV7-9,CASKVTGGAYTEAFF,TGTGCCAGCAAGGTTACAGGGGGTGCGTACACTGAAGCTTTCTTT
-,TRBD1,TRBJ2-2,TRBV7-9,CASSPGYQTGTTGELFF,TGTGCCAGCAGCCCCGGATATCAGACAGGGACGACCGGGGAGCTGTTTTTT
-,TRBD2,TRBJ2-5,TRBV7-6,CASSLVSGGAFETQYF,TGTGCCAGCAGCTTGGTGAGCGGGGGGGCCTTCGAGACCCAGTACTTC
-,-,TRBJ1-5,TRBV7-8,CASSSRAKNQPQHF,TGTGCCAGCAGCTCCAGGGCCAAAAATCAGCCCCAGCATTTT
few,-,TRBJ1-5,TRBV19,CASSSRRGQPQHF,TGTGCCAGTAGTTCCCGCAGGGGTCAGCCCCAGCATTTT
-,-,TRBJ1-1,TRBV5-4,CASSLPGDPEAFF,TGTGCCAGCAGCCTCCCAGGCGACCCTGAAGCTTTCTTT
-,-,TRBJ2-1,TRBV11-2,CASSDGIQGTSYNEQFF,TGTGCCAGCAGCGACGGAATACAGGGGACTTCCTACAATGAGCAGTTCTTC
-,-,TRBJ2-7,TRBV6-5,CASSYTQYSYEQYF,TGTGCCAGCAGTTACACGCAGTATTCCTACGAGCAGTACTTC
-,TRBD1,TRBJ2-3,TRBV4-3,CASSPKGQGEDTQYF,TGCGCCAGCAGCCCCAAGGGGCAGGGGGAAGATACGCAGTATTTT
-,-,TRBJ1-3,TRBV5-4,CASSQGDTRTGNTIYF,TGTGCCAGCAGCCAAGGGGACACCCGGACTGGAAACACCATATATTTT
-,TRBD1,TRBJ2-7,TRBV30,CAWSAGTGTYEQYF,TGTGCCTGGAGTGCCGGGACAGGAACCTACGAGCAGTACTTC
-,-,TRBJ1-3,TRBV30,CAWKQRGNTIYF,TGTGCCTGGAAACAGCGGGGAAACACCATATATTTT
-,TRBD1,TRBJ2-7,TRBV4-3,CASSPRDRASEQYF,TGCGCCAGCAGCCCCCGGGACAGGGCCAGCGAGCAGTACTTC
-,TRBD1,TRBJ2-2,TRBV2,CASGGRGRNGELFF,TGTGCCAGCGGGGGCAGGGGGCGTAACGGGGAGCTGTTTTTT
-,-,TRBJ2-2,TRBV7-3,CASSHGDTGELFF,TGTGCCAGCAGCCACGGAGACACCGGGGAGCTGTTTTTT
-,-,TRBJ1-1,TRBV5-4,CASSLGRNTEAFF,TGTGCCAGCAGCTTGGGGAGGAACACTGAAGCTTTCTTT
-,-,TRBJ1-1,TRBV2,CAFRQGNTEAFF,TGTGCCTTCCGGCAGGGGAACACTGAAGCTTTCTTT
once,TRBD2,TRBJ2-3,TRBV4-1,CASSRTTSGGRDTQYF,TGCGCCAGCAGCCGCACGACTAGCGGGGGCCGTGATACGCAGTATTTT